A selection of T cell receptor beta chains follows, all from one sample in a study of T cell repertoires in aging, cancer and after chemotherapy. In TCRdb, the multiplex PCR reads were re-called with MiXCR into one record per CDR3 protein. The data hold about 5,100 distinct CDR3 sequences, with about 36% observed a single time. Sequenced: blood. The source of these receptors is a human donor with a blood cancer. Each CDR3 is given with its conserved first and last residue. The D gene is left open where the match is weak. Part of the rows lack a size; the others show once, few, many or a class for expanded clones.

j_gene | d_gene | len | v_gene | abundance | CDR3nt | CDR3aa
TRBJ1-3 | - | 14 | TRBV20-1 | large | TGCAGTGCTAGAGAAGGGGCGGTCGGAAACACCATATATTTT | CSAREGAVGNTIYF
TRBJ2-5 | - | 12 | TRBV6-5 | - | TGTGCCAGCAGTGCCCCGGGGGAGACCCAGTACTTC | CASSAPGETQYF
TRBJ1-3 | - | 17 | TRBV18 | - | TGTGCCAGCTCACCAAGATCCTCCGCGAGCTCTGGAAACACCATATATTTT | CASSPRSSASSGNTIYF
TRBJ2-2 | - | 16 | TRBV27 | few | TGTGCCAGCAGTTCCTTCTCTGGACAAGGGGGGGAGGAGCTGTTTTTT | CASSSFSGQGGEELFF
TRBJ1-1 | - | 14 | TRBV19 | - | TGTGCCAGTCTGCCGGACAGATGGGGAACTGAAGCTTTCTTT | CASLPDRWGTEAFF
TRBJ2-7 | - | 14 | TRBV18 | medium-sized | TGTGCCAGCTCAAACGCGCCGTGGGCCTACGAGCAGTACTTC | CASSNAPWAYEQYF
TRBJ2-1 | - | 15 | TRBV5-6 | - | TGTGCCAGCAGCTTACAGGGAAGCTCCTACAATGAGCAGTTCTTC | CASSLQGSSYNEQFF
TRBJ1-1 | - | 14 | TRBV12-3/TRBV12-4 | - | TGTGCCAGCAGGTTAGGTGGCAGCTACACTGAAGCTTTCTTT | CASRLGGSYTEAFF
TRBJ2-7 | - | 12 | TRBV15 | - | TGTGCCACCAGCAGAGACCAATACGAGCAGTACTTC | CATSRDQYEQYF
TRBJ2-3 | - | 14 | TRBV13 | medium-sized | TGTGCCAGCAGCTTAGAAACAGGAGTTGATACGCAGTATTTT | CASSLETGVDTQYF
TRBJ1-2 | - | 15 | TRBV5-6 | few | TGTGCCAGCAGCATGGGGTTTGCCGGTGACTATGGCTACACCTTC | CASSMGFAGDYGYTF
TRBJ2-1 | - | 16 | TRBV30 | few | TGTGCCTGGAGTGGCTCCCCCCCCTTATCAGTCAATGAGCAGTTCTTC | CAWSGSPPLSVNEQFF
TRBJ2-7 | TRBD1 | 17 | TRBV5-4 | - | TGTGCCAGCAGCTTGGGGACCCCGGGGCAGGGGGCGCGTGAGCAGTACTTC | CASSLGTPGQGAREQYF
TRBJ2-2 | - | 16 | TRBV7-9 | - | TGCGCCAGCAGCCTCGGGGGAGATTTAAACACCGGGGAGCTGTTTTTT | CASSLGGDLNTGELFF
TRBJ1-2 | - | 14 | TRBV7-9 | few | TGTGCCAGCAGCTTAGGTTGGGGAAACTATGGCTACACCTTC | CASSLGWGNYGYTF
TRBJ1-1 | - | 13 | TRBV12-3/TRBV12-4 | - | TGTGCCAGCAGTTTAGGTTTAGGTAGGATGGCTTTCTTT | CASSLGLGRMAFF
TRBJ2-7 | TRBD1 | 14 | TRBV7-9 | - | TGTGCCAGCAGCTTTTACAGGGGAAACCTCGAGCAGTACTTC | CASSFYRGNLEQYF
TRBJ2-7 | - | 15 | TRBV6-1 | - | TGTGCCAGCAGTGAGGGGTGGGGGTCCGGCTACGAGCAGTACTTC | CASSEGWGSGYEQYF